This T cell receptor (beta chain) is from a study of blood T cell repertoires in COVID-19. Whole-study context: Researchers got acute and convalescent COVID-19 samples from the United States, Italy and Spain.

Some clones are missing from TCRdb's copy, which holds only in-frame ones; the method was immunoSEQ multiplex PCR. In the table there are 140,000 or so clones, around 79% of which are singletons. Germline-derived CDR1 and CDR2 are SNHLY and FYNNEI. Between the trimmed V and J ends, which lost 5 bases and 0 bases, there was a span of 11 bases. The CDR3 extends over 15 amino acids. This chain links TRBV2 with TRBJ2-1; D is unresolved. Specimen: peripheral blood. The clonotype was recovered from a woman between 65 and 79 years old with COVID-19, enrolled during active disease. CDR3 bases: TGTGCCAGCAGTCCAGACAAGAGCTCCTACAATGAGCAGTTCTTC. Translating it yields CASSPDKSSYNEQFF.